Below, one T cell receptor (beta chain) is given with its context. Only in-frame clones appear in the TCRdb table, and some are missing; sequencing was by immunoSEQ multiplex PCR. The table includes 1 million to 1.2 million clones, 60% to 80% detected once. Trimming removed 5 bases from V and 2 bases from J, with 12 bases in between. CDR1 is SEHNR and CDR2 is FQNEAQ in the germline V gene (reference sequence). There are 15 residues in the CDR3. The data were obtained in a study of shared clonotypes between healthy human individuals. The sample comprised memory CD4+ T cells from PBMCs. Regarding subset: CD45RA-negative fraction. The sequence derives from a man in his late teens or twenties in good health. Some clones in this sample may be carry-over from other donors' samples. This chain links TRBV7-9 with TRBJ1-4; maybe TRBD1 (5 bases). CDR3: CASSRGDPTNEKLFF. The CDR3 DNA is TGTGCCAGCAGCCGGGGGGATCCCACTAATGAAAAACTGTTTTTT.